The present T cell receptor (beta chain) was sequenced within a study of cytomegalovirus exposure and HLA in healthy donors. Study-level background: Some 85 million unique TCRs from HLA-typed donors were held in an early data release.

As for this clone: Its antigen is not identified.

The PCR had 60 Vbeta and 13 Jbeta primers. Sequencing used immunoSEQ multiplex PCR; TCRdb keeps in-frame clones, though not all of them. The table has roughly 150,000 clones, 85% seen once. Study observations and caveats: Common viral pathogens (according to a later analysis) appeared linked to several of the most significant clusters. An analysis done earlier found most TCR beta V segments productive about 90% or about 30% of the time.

In germline, CDR1 is SGHRS, CDR2 YFSETQ. Trimming cost V 0 bases and J 2 bases; bases outside gene matches: 6. The CDR3 loop spans 16 amino acids. The TCR sequence derives from a man between 25 and 39 years old in good health and CMV-seropositive. Sequences were obtained from PBMCs. The chain couples TRBV5-1 to TRBJ2-3, with 7 positions matching TRBD1. The CDR3 coding sequence is TGCGCCAGCAGCTTGGGCAGGGGGAGTCTCACAGATACGCAGTATTTT. As protein: CASSLGRGSLTDTQYF.